The 14 T cell receptor beta chains in this list originate from one sample, sequenced in a study of T cell repertoires in cytomegalovirus infection. Via MiXCR, TCRdb re-called the reads, giving one row per CDR3 protein. The sample carries some 300,000 distinct CDR3 sequences, roughly a tenth recorded once. The sequenced sample consisted of PBMCs. These receptors were collected from a human donor in good health (CMV status not recorded). Some clones in this sample may be carry-over from other donors' samples.

This clonotype occurred many times. The chain links TRBV6-1 to TRBJ2-7; TRBD1 agrees at 7 bases. The V segment lost 6 bases and the J segment 1 base; nucleotides outside the gene matches: 3. Germline-derived CDR1 and CDR2 are MNHNS and SASEGT. This CDR3 is 13 amino acids long. The CDR3 nucleotides are TGTGCCAGCAGGGGCAGGGGGTCCTACGAGCAGTACTTC. As protein: CASRGRGSYEQYF.

This clonotype has a count of ten or more. This rearrangement joins TRBV20-1 to TRBJ2-5; 9 bases are a match to TRBD1. The CDR3 loop spans 14 amino acids. Germline loops: CDR1 DFQATT, CDR2 SNEGSKA (reference sequence). The ends lost 5 bases at V and 4 bases at J; junction bases unmatched: 8. The CDR3 DNA is TGCAGTGCTGAAAACAGGGGGCGCGGAGAGACCCAGTACTTC. This codes for CSAENRGRGETQYF.

This clonotype was counted ten times or more. V is TRBV29-1 and J is TRBJ2-2; 7 bases are shared with TRBD1. There are 13 residues in the CDR3. V trimming: 7 bases; J trimming: 0 bases; junction bases outside the gene matches: 2. Per germline, CDR1 SQVTM and CDR2 ANQGSEA. The CDR3 is CSADRSNTGELFF. CDR3 nucleotides: TGCAGCGCGGACAGGTCGAACACCGGGGAGCTGTTTTTT.

This clonotype was seen repeatedly, ten times or more. In nucleotides, the CDR3 is TGTGCCAGCAGTGAGTGGAATGAGCAGTTCTTC. Translated, it gives CASSEWNEQFF. This rearrangement joins TRBV2 to TRBJ2-1; D not resolved. The length of the CDR3 is 11 residues. Trimming cost V 3 bases and J 7 bases, with 4 bases left between them. Per germline, CDR1 SNHLY and CDR2 FYNNEI.

At least ten counts were recorded for this clonotype. This chain uses TRBV20-1 with TRBJ2-3; 10 bases map to TRBD2. V was pared by 3 bases and J by 1 base, with 7 bases of the junction left unmatched. Germline lookup yields CDR1 DFQATT and CDR2 SNEGSKA (reference sequence). CDR3 length equals 16 residues. The DNA for the CDR3 is TGCAGTGCTAGGTCCAGCGGGGGGGCCGGCACAGATACGCAGTATTTT. Its translation: CSARSSGGAGTDTQYF.

This clonotype turned up a few times. The V gene is TRBV10-3, the J gene TRBJ2-7; TRBD2 matches at 8 bases. The germline V gene encodes CDR1 ENHRY and CDR2 SYGVKD. Trimming removed 4 bases from V and 5 bases from J; junction bases left unmatched: 4. This CDR3 is built from 13 residues. The CDR3 here is CAISGRTSNEQYF. In DNA, the CDR3 is TGTGCCATCAGTGGTCGGACTAGCAACGAGCAGTACTTC.

Many counts were recorded for this clonotype. V gene TRBV5-5 combines with J gene TRBJ1-1; 9 nucleotides match TRBD1. The CDR3 consists of 15 residues. Germline V lookup: CDR1 SGHKS, CDR2 YYEKEE (reference sequence). V lost 3 bases, J lost 1 base, and 4 bases stayed unmatched. The CDR3: CASSYRGRANTEAFF. CDR3 sequence (DNA): TGTGCCAGCAGCTACAGGGGGCGGGCGAACACTGAAGCTTTCTTT.

This clonotype was recorded at least ten times. The chain couples TRBV28 to TRBJ2-2, with TRBD1 matching 7 bases. In germline, CDR1 is MDHEN, CDR2 SYDVKM. The CDR3 runs 13 residues. With 6 bases clipped from V and 5 bases from J, the junction kept 3 bases outside the gene matches. CDR3 sequence (DNA): TGTGCCAGCAGGCCAGGGGGTACCGGGGAGCTGTTTTTT. As protein: CASRPGGTGELFF. The full variable domain, in which reference TRBV28 and TRBJ2-2 provide the parts outside the CDR3, is DVKVTQSSRYLVKRTGEKVFLECVQDMDHENMFWYRQDPGLGLRLIYFSYDVKMKEKGDIPEGYSVSREKKERFSLILESASTNQTSMYLCASRPGGTGELFFGEGSRLTVL.

This clonotype occurred many times. The chain has TRBV12-3 or TRBV12-4 and TRBJ1-1, with no clear D. This CDR3 is built from 14 residues. The V and J ends lost 1 base and 5 bases respectively, with 11 bases between them. This CDR3 is CASSLGGGITEAFF. DNA of the CDR3: TGTGCCAGCAGTTTAGGCGGAGGGATTACTGAAGCTTTCTTT.

This clonotype occurred many times. The CDR3 region is CSARASQETQYF. In DNA form, the CDR3 reads TGCAGTGCTAGGGCCAGTCAAGAGACCCAGTACTTC. V is TRBV20-1 and J is TRBJ2-5; D uncertain. CDR1 is DFQATT and CDR2 is SNEGSKA in the germline V gene (reference sequence). The CDR3 consists of 12 residues. Trimming removed 3 bases from V and 2 bases from J, with 7 bases in between.

V usage is TRBV3-1 and J usage is TRBJ1-2, with D possibly matching TRBD1 (5 bases). The V end lost 3 bases, the J end lost 6 bases, and 11 bases lay between the germline ends. CDR3 length equals 13 residues. Germline CDR1 reads LGHDT; CDR2 reads YNNKEL (reference sequence). CDR3: CASSQTARNGYTF. The CDR3 bases are TGTGCCAGCAGCCAGACAGCACGGAATGGCTACACCTTC.

Only a few counts were recorded for this clonotype. The chain couples TRBV19 to TRBJ1-3, with unresolved D. The V end was cut by 3 bases, the J end by 0 bases, with 6 bases between. The CDR3 consists of 14 residues. Germline V gives CDR1 LNHDA, CDR2 SQIVND (reference sequence). Written as DNA, the CDR3 is TGTGCCAGTAGTATGCACGGCTCTGGAAACACCATATATTTT. Protein sequence: CASSMHGSGNTIYF.

This clonotype was counted ten times or more. The V gene is TRBV7-9, the J gene TRBJ1-1; the D is unclear. V lost 5 bases and J lost 5, with 3 bases in between. CDR1 SEHNR and CDR2 FQNEAQ come from the germline V gene (reference sequence). This CDR3 is 10 amino acids long. DNA for the CDR3: TGTGCCAGCAGCATGACTGAAGCTTTCTTT. Its protein is CASSMTEAFF.

A remark on this clonotype: Sequence at one end of the junction differs from germline and may be a read error. In DNA form, the CDR3 reads TGTGCCAGCAGCTTGTCCGGGGGACGATACAATGAGCAGATCTTC. The encoded protein is CASSLSGGRYNEQIF. The chain joins TRBV5-5 to TRBJ2-1, with D possibly TRBD2 on 6 matching bases. The CDR3 is made up of 15 amino acids. Germline lookup yields CDR1 SGHKS and CDR2 YYEKEE (reference sequence).